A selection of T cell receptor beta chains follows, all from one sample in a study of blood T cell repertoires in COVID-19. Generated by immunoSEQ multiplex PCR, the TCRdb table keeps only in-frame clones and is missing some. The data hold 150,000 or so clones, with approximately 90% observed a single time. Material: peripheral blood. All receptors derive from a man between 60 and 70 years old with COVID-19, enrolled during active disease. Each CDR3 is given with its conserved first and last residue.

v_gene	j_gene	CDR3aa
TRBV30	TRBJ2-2	CAWNPSGAGELFF
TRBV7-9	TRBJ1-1	CASSLPADSYLNTEAFF
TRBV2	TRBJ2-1	CASIGHGNYNEQFF
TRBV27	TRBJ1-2	CASSWEGSGGYTF
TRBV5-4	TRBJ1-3	CASSLGATDIGNTIYF
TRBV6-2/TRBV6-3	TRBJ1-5	CASSYSIRGSHQPQHF
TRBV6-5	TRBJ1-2	CASTKTGGGYTF
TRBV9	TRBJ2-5	CASSAPGQETQYF
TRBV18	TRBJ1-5	CASSPGRGSVNQPQHF
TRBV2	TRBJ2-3	CASSGTGGFSTDTQYF
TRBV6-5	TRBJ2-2	CAAAGRTGELFF
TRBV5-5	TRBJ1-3	CASSLDRALSGNTIYF
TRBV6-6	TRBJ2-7	CASSYSGAVTYEQYF
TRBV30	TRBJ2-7	CAWMRGSYEQYF
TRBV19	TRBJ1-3	CASSTQLGDSGNTIYF
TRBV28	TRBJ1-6	CASSPSDRGSASPLHF
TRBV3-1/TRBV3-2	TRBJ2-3	CASSPGTGSTDTQYF
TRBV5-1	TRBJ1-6	CASSFGQGGIGSPLHF
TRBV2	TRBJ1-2	CASSGYGYTF
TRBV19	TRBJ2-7	CATTPFGGAYEQYF
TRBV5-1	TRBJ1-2	CASSLGQGLDGYTF
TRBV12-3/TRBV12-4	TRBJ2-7	CASSSDSKRQYF
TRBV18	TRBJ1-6	CASSLGRGQNNSPLHF
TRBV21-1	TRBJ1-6	CASSAQGQGYSPLHF
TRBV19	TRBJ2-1	CASNAPGLADNEQFF
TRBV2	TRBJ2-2	CASSPRQTGELFF
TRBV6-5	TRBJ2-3	CAVWTSGRDTQYF
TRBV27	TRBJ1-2	CASSKGTGEAFGYGYTF
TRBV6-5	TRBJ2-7	CASSYTGTSGEQYF
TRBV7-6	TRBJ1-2	CASSQGTPYGYTF
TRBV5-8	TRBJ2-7	CASSLRGTSYEQYF
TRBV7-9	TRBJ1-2	CASSPQGAYNYGYTF
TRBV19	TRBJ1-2	CASSIGTAVYGYTF
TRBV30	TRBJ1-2	CVWSPTDRGYGYTF
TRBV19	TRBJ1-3	CASTKSGQAGNTIYF
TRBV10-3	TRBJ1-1	CAITADRGVNTEAFF